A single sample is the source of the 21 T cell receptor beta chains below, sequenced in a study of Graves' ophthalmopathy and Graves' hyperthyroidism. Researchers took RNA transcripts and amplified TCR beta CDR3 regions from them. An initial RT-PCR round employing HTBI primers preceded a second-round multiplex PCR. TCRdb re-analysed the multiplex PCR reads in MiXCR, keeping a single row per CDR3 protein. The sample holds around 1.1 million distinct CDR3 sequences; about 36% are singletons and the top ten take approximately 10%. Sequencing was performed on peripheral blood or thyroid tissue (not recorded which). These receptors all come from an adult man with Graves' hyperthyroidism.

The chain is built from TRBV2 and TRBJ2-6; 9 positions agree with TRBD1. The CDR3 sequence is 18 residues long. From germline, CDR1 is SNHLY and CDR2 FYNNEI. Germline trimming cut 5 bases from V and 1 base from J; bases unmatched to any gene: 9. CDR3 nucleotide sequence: TGTGCCAGCAGTCAGAAGGGGACAGGGATATCTGGGGCCAACGTCCTGACTTTC. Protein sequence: CASSQKGTGISGANVLTF.

CDR3 protein: CASSPNPGYNTGELFF. DNA of the CDR3: TGTGCCAGCAGCCCGAATCCAGGGTACAACACCGGGGAGCTGTTTTTT. The V and J genes are TRBV7-6 and TRBJ2-2; D might be TRBD1 (5 bases). This CDR3 contains 16 residues. V gave up 5 bases and J gave up 2 bases, with 15 bases separating them. Looked up from germline, CDR1 is SGHVS and CDR2 is FNYEAQ.

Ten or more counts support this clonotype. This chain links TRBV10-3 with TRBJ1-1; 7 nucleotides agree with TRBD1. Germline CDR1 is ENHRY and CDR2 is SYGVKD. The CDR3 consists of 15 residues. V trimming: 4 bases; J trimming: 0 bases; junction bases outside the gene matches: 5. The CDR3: CAISVETGVNTEAFF. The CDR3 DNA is TGTGCCATCAGTGTAGAAACAGGGGTGAACACTGAAGCTTTCTTT.

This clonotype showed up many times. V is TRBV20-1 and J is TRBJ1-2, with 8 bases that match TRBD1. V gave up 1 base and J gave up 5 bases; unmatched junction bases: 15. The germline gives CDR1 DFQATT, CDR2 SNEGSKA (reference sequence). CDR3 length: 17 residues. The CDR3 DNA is TGCAGTGCTAGAGGTTGGAGACAGGGGAAGGGGCCATATGGCTACACCTTC. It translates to CSARGWRQGKGPYGYTF.

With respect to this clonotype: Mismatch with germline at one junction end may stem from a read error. Here the CDR3 reads CASSQDRHSYHQPQHF. The CDR3 DNA reads TGCGCCAGCAGCCAAGATCGCCACAGCTATCATCAGCCCCAGCATTTT. This chain links TRBV7-2 with TRBJ1-5; D ambiguous. The CDR3 is 16 residues long. Germline V gene lookup returns CDR1 SGHTA and CDR2 FQGNSA.

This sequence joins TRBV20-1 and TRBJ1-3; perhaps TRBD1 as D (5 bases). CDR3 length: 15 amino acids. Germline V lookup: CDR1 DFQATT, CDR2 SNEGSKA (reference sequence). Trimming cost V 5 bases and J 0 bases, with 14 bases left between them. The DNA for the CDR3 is TGCAGTGCTCGTCTCCCAGGGATCTCTGGAAACACCATATATTTT. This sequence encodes CSARLPGISGNTIYF.

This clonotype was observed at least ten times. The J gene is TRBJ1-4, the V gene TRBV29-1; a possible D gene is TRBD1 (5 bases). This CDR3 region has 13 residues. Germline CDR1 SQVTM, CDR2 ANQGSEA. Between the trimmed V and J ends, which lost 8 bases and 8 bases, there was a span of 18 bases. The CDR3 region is CSTRSGPGEKLFF. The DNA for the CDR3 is TGCAGCACCCGCTCGGGGCCGGGGGAAAAACTGTTTTTT.

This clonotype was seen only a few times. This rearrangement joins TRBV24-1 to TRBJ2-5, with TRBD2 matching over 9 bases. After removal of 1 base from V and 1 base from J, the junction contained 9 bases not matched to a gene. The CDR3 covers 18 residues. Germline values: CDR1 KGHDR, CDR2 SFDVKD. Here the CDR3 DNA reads TGTGCCACCAGTGATTTCGGGGGGGGACTAGCCGTCCAAGAGACCCAGTACTTC. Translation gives CATSDFGGGLAVQETQYF.

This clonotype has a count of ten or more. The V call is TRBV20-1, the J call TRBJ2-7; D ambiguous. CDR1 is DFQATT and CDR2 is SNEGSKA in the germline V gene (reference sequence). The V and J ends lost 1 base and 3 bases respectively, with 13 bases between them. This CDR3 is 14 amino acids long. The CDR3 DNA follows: TGCAGTGCTAGAGGGGTGATCGGAGTCTACGAGCAGTACTTC. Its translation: CSARGVIGVYEQYF.

This chain's CDR3 is CASSLVLSSGANVLTF. CDR3 in DNA: TGTGCCAGCAGCTTGGTTTTAAGCTCTGGGGCCAACGTCCTGACTTTC. This chain links TRBV5-6 with TRBJ2-6; no clear D gene. Germline CDR1 SGHDT, CDR2 YYEEEE. The V end was cut by 0 bases, the J end by 0 bases, with 7 bases between. The CDR3 totals 16 residues.

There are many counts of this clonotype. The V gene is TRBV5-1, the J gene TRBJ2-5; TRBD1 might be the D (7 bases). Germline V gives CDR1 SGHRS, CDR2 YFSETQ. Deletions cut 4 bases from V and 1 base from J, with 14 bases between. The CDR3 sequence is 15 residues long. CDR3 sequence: CASSGRTGSQETQYF. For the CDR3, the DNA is TGCGCCAGCAGCGGGAGGACAGGTAGCCAAGAGACCCAGTACTTC.

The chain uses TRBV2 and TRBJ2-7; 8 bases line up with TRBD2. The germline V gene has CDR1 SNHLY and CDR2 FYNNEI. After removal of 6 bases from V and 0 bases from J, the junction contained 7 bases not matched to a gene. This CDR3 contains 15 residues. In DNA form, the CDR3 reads TGTGCCAGCAGCTTGCCAGCGGGGGACTCCTACGAGCAGTACTTC. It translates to CASSLPAGDSYEQYF.

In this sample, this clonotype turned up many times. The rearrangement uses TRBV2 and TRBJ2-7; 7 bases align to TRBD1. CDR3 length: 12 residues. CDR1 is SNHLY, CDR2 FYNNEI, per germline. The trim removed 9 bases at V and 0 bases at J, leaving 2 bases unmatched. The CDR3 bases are TGTGCCAGTTACAGGGGCTCCTACGAGCAGTACTTC. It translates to CASYRGSYEQYF.

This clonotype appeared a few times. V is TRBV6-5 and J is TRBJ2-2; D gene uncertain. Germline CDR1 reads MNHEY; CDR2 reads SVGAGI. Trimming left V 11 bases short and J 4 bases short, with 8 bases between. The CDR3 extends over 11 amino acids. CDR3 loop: CAASATGELFF. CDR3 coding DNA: TGTGCCGCGTCCGCCACCGGGGAGCTGTTTTTT.

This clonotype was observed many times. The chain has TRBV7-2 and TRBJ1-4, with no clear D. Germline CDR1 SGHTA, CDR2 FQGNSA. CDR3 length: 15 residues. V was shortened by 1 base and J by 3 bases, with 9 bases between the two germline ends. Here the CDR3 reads CASSLVSGSNEKLFF. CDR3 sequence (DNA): TGTGCCAGCAGCTTAGTCTCCGGGTCTAATGAAAAACTGTTTTTT.

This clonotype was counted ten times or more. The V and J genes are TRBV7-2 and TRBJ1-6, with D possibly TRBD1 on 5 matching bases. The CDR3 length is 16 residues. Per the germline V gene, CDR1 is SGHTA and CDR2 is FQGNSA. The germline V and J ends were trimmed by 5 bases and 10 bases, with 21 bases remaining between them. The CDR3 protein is CASSPRPGGGNSPLHF. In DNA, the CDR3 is TGTGCCAGCAGCCCAAGACCCGGGGGGGGTAACTCACCCCTCCACTTT.

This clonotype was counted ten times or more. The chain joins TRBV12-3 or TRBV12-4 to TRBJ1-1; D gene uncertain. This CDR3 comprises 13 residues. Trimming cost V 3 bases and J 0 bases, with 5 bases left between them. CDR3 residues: CASSFSMNTEAFF. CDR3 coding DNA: TGTGCCAGCAGTTTCTCGATGAACACTGAAGCTTTCTTT.

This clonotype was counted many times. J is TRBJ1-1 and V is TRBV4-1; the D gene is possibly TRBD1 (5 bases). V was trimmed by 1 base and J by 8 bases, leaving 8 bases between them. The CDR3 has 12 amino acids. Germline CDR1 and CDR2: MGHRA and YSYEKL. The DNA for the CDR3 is TGCGCCAGCAGCCAAGTGGGGCGAGAAGCTTTCTTT. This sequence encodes CASSQVGREAFF.

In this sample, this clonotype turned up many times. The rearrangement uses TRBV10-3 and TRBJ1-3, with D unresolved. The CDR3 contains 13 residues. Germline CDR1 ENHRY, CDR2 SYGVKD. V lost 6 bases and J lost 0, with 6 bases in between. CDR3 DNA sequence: TGTGCCATCAGACAGAGCTCTGGAAACACCATATATTTT. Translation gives CAIRQSSGNTIYF.

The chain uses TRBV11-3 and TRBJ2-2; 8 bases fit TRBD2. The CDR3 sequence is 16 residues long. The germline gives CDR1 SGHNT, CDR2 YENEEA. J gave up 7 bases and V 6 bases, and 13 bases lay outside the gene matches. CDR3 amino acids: CASSHGSGGAVGELFF. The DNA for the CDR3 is TGTGCCAGCAGTCACGGGTCGGGGGGGGCCGTCGGGGAGCTGTTTTTT.

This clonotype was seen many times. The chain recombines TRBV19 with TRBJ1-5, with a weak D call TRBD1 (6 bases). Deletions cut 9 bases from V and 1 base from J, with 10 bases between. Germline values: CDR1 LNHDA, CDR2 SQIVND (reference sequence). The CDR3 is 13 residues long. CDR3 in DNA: TGTGCCAGCGTTCAGGGGAGCAATCAGCCCCAGCATTTT. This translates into CASVQGSNQPQHF.